The clone carrying this T cell receptor (beta chain) was detected a few times. This sample is part of a study of blood T cell repertoires in COVID-19. Background on the study: Some COVID-19 samples were acute and others convalescent; all came from the United States, Italy and Spain. Sources were T cells, B-cell-depleted T cells, or PBMCs; the material itself was cDNA or gDNA.

The V segment lost 6 bases and the J segment 5 bases; nucleotides outside the gene matches: 11. The length of the CDR3 is 15 residues. From germline, CDR1 is MNHEY and CDR2 SVGAGI. Authors' data handling: Amplifying reference gene primers gave estimates of nucleated cell counts. Clones were read by immunoSEQ multiplex PCR, and TCRdb kept only the in-frame ones, dropping some. The DNA was the basis for D and trimming; V, J and clone size are from that table. Among hundreds of thousands of clones listed, 86% were seen once. The gene calls are TRBV6-5 and TRBJ2-7; 9 bases fit TRBD1. What was sequenced was peripheral blood. This sequence was found in a woman aged 25 to 39 with active or convalescent COVID-19. The CDR3: CASSPRWDRVDEQYF. CDR3 nucleotide sequence: TGTGCCAGCAGCCCCCGGTGGGACAGGGTTGACGAGCAGTACTTC.